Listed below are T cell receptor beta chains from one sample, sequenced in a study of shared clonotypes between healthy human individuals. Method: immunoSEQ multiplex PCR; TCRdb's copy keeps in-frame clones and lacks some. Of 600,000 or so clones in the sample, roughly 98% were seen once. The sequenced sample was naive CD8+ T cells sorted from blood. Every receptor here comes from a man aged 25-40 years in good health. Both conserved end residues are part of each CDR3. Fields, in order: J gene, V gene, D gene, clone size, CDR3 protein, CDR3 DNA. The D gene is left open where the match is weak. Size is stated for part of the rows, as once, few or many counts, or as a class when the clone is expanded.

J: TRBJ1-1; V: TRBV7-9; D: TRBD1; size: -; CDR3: CASSSRAEGQGVEAFF; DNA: TGTGCCAGCAGCTCACGAGCAGAAGGACAGGGTGTTGAAGCTTTCTTT
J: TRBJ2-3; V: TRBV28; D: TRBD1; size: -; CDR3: CASSTGTGGEVRTDTQYF; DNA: TGTGCCAGCAGTACAGGGACAGGGGGCGAGGTGAGGACAGATACGCAGTATTTT
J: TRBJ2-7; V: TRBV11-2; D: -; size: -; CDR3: CASSSLGEQYF; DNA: TGTGCCAGCAGCTCTTTGGGCGAGCAGTACTTC
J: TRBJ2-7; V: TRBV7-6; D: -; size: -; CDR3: CASSLGAGFGYEQYF; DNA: TGTGCCAGCAGCTTAGGCGCAGGGTTCGGCTACGAGCAGTACTTC
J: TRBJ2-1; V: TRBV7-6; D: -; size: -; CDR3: CASSLRVETYNEQFF; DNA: TGTGCCAGCAGCTTAAGGGTAGAAACCTACAATGAGCAGTTCTTC
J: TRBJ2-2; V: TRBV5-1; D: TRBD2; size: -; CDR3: CASSLASSGARGTGELFF; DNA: TGCGCCAGCAGCTTGGCCAGTAGCGGGGCCAGGGGCACCGGGGAGCTGTTTTTT
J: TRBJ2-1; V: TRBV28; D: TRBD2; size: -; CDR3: CASSSPTSGLNEQFF; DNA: TGTGCCAGCAGTTCGCCGACTAGCGGATTGAATGAGCAGTTCTTC
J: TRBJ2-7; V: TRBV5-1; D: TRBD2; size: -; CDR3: CASSLTLAGVYEQYF; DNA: TGCGCCAGCAGCTTGACCCTAGCGGGGGTCTACGAGCAGTACTTC
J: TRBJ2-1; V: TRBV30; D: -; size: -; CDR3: CAWSGGTYNEQFF; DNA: TGTGCCTGGAGTGGCGGCACCTACAATGAGCAGTTCTTC
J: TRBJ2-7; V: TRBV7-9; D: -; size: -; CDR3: CASSLPDEGTEIYEQYF; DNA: TGTGCCAGCAGCTTACCGGATGAGGGGACGGAAATTTACGAGCAGTACTTC
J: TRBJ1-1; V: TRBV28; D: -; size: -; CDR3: CASSGDIPPNTEAFF; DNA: TGTGCCAGCAGTGGGGACATTCCTCCGAACACTGAAGCTTTCTTT
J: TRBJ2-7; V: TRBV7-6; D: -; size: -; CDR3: CASSPRGAQYYEQYF; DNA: TGTGCCAGCAGCCCAAGGGGTGCCCAATATTACGAGCAGTACTTC
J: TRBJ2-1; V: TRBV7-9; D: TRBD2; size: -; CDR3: CASSLSGSPVTFF; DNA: TGTGCCAGCAGCCTAAGCGGGAGCCCCGTGACGTTCTTC
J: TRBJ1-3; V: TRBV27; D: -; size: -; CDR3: CASSHQGRGNTIYF; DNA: TGTGCCAGCAGTCATCAGGGAAGGGGAAACACCATATATTTT
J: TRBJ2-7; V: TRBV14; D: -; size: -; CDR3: CASSQRNREIYEQYF; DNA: TGTGCCAGCAGCCAACGTAACAGGGAGATCTACGAGCAGTACTTC
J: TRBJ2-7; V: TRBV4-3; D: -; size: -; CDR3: CASSQDSTGPSYEQYF; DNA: TGCGCCAGCAGCCAAGATTCGACAGGTCCATCCTACGAGCAGTACTTC
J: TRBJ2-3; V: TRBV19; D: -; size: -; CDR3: CASSIAHADSTDTQYF; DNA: TGTGCCAGTAGTATAGCCCACGCGGATAGCACAGATACGCAGTATTTT
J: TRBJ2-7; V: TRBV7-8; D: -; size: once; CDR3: CASSGVVARTYEQYF; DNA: TGTGCCAGCAGCGGCGTGGTAGCGAGGACCTACGAGCAGTACTTC
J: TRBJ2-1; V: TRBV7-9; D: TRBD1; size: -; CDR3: CASSLGQGMDNEQFF; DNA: TGTGCCAGCAGCTTAGGACAGGGGATGGACAATGAGCAGTTCTTC
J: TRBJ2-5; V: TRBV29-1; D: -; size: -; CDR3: CSVYREQETQYF; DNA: TGCAGCGTGTACAGGGAACAAGAGACCCAGTACTTC
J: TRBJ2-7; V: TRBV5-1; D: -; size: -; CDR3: CASSHGSRGQGSYEQYF; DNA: TGCGCCAGCAGCCACGGGAGTAGGGGGCAGGGGTCCTACGAGCAGTACTTC
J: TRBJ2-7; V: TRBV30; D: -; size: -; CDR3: CAWSVLGFTDEQYF; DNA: TGTGCCTGGAGTGTCCTTGGGTTTACGGACGAGCAGTACTTC
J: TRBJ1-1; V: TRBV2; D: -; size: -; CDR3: CASEEGGTEAFF; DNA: TGTGCCAGCGAGGAAGGCGGGACTGAAGCTTTCTTT
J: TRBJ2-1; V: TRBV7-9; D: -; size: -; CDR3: CASSTPAGDGPSYNEQFF; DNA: TGTGCCAGCAGCACTCCAGCCGGCGACGGGCCCTCCTACAATGAGCAGTTCTTC
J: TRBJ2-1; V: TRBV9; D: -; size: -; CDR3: CASSVGLDSYNEQFF; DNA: TGTGCCAGCAGCGTAGGGCTGGACAGTTACAATGAGCAGTTCTTC
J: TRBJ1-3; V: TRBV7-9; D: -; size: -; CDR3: CASRQPSGKGSGNTIYF; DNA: TGTGCCAGCAGACAGCCCTCAGGGAAGGGATCTGGAAACACCATATATTTT
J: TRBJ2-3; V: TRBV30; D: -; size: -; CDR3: CAWSRLQSTDTQYF; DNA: TGTGCCTGGAGTCGGCTACAAAGCACAGATACGCAGTATTTT
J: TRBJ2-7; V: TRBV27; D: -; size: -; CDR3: CASSPTLAYSYEQYF; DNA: TGTGCCAGCAGCCCGACGCTAGCGTACTCCTACGAGCAGTACTTC
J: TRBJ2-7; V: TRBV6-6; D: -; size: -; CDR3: CASSYSSGGAYEQYF; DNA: TGTGCCAGCAGTTACTCGAGCGGAGGGGCCTACGAGCAGTACTTC
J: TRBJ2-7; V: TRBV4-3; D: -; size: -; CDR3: CASSQEVGAYEQYF; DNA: TGCGCCAGCAGCCAAGAGGTCGGGGCGTACGAGCAGTACTTC
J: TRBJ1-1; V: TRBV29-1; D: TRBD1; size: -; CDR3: CSVEDRATEAFF; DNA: TGCAGCGTTGAGGACAGGGCCACTGAAGCTTTCTTT
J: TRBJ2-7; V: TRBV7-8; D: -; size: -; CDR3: CASSLELAHSSYEQYF; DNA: TGTGCCAGCAGCTTAGAGCTAGCCCATAGCTCCTACGAGCAGTACTTC
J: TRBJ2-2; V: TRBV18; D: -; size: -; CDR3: CASSPPSWNGELFF; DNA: TGTGCCAGCTCACCCCCCAGCTGGAACGGGGAGCTGTTTTTT
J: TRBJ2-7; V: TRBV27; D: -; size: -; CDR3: CASSVQAAYEQYF; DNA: TGTGCCAGCAGTGTGCAAGCCGCCTACGAGCAGTACTTC
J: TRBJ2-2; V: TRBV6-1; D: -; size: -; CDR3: CASSVWTGNTGELFF; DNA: TGTGCCAGCAGTGTTTGGACTGGGAACACCGGGGAGCTGTTTTTT
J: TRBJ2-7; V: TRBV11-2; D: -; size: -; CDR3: CASRRGLHSYEQYF; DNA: TGTGCCAGCAGGAGAGGGTTACACTCCTACGAGCAGTACTTC
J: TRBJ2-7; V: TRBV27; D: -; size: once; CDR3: CASGGQDEQYF; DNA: TGTGCCAGCGGAGGGCAGGACGAGCAGTACTTC
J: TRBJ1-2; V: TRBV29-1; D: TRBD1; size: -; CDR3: CSASTGGNGYTF; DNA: TGCAGCGCCTCCACAGGGGGCAATGGCTACACCTTC
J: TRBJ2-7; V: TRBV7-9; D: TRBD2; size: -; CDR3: CASSSTIGRGPGSYEQYF; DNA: TGTGCCAGCAGCTCCACTATTGGGAGGGGCCCCGGCTCCTACGAGCAGTACTTC
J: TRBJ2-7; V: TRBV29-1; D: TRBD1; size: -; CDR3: CSVPGTGEIYEQYF; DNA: TGCAGCGTTCCCGGGACAGGGGAGATCTACGAGCAGTACTTC
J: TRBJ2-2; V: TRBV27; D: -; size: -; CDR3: CASSPGLVLRDGELFF; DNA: TGTGCCAGCAGTCCGGGCCTAGTGCTGAGGGACGGGGAGCTGTTTTTT
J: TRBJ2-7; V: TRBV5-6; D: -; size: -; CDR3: CASRLGQGIYEQYF; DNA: TGTGCCAGCAGATTGGGGCAGGGTATCTACGAGCAGTACTTC
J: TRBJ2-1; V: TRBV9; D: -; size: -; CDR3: CASSSPRGAFYNEQFF; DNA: TGTGCCAGCAGCTCCCCCAGGGGCGCTTTCTACAATGAGCAGTTCTTC
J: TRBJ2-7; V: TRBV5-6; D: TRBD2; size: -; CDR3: CASSLKGKLAGEYEQYF; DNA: TGTGCCAGCAGCCTTAAGGGGAAACTAGCGGGAGAGTATGAGCAGTACTTC
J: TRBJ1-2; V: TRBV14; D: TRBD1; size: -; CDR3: CASSPTGSGYGYTF; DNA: TGTGCCAGCAGCCCGACAGGGTCGGGCTATGGCTACACCTTC
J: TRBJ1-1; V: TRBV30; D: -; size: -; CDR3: CAWNDRGEGNTEAFF; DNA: TGTGCCTGGAACGATCGAGGAGAAGGGAACACTGAAGCTTTCTTT
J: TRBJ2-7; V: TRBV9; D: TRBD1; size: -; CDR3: CASSVGQGPAYEQYF; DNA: TGTGCCAGCAGCGTAGGACAGGGCCCTGCCTACGAGCAGTACTTC
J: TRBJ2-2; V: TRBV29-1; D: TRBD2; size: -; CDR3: CSVDAGENNGELFF; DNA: TGCAGCGTTGATGCGGGAGAGAATAACGGGGAGCTGTTTTTT
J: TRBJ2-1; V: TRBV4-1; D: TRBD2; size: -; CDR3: CASSQAASGSNEQFF; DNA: TGCGCCAGCAGCCAAGCTGCTAGCGGGAGTAATGAGCAGTTCTTC
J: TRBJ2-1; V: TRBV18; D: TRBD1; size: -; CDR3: CASSPTQGGYNEQFF; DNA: TGTGCCAGCTCACCGACACAGGGGGGCTACAATGAGCAGTTCTTC
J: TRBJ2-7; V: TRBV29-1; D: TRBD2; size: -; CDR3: CSVWGETSGSSYEQYF; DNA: TGCAGCGTTTGGGGCGAGACTAGCGGGAGCTCCTACGAGCAGTACTTC
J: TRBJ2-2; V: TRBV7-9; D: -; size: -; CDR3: CASSLLTKGTGELFF; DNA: TGTGCCAGCAGCTTACTCACAAAGGGCACCGGGGAGCTGTTTTTT